This T cell receptor (beta chain) was observed in a study of cytomegalovirus exposure and HLA in healthy donors. Findings of the study overall: DRB1 had the most TCR associations and HLA-C the fewest, a later analysis found, with rates varying by HLA locus.

Amplification used 60 Vbeta primers and 13 Jbeta primers. Method: immunoSEQ multiplex PCR; TCRdb's copy keeps in-frame clones and lacks some. The sample contains some 130,000 clones, 80% to 90% of which appear only once. With regard to this clone: Its antigen is not known.

The J segment lost 2 bases and the V segment lost 4 bases, leaving 2 bases of the junction unmatched. This CDR3 has 13 amino acids. Germline V gene sequence: CDR1 ENHRY, CDR2 SYGVKD. V usage is TRBV10-3 and J usage is TRBJ2-7, with 7 bases lining up with TRBD1. The source material was PBMCs. The origin of this receptor is a woman in her 40s in good health and CMV-seropositive. CDR3 nucleotide sequence: TGTGCCATCAGTGGGGACAGCCCCTACGAGCAGTACTTC. This sequence encodes CAISGDSPYEQYF.